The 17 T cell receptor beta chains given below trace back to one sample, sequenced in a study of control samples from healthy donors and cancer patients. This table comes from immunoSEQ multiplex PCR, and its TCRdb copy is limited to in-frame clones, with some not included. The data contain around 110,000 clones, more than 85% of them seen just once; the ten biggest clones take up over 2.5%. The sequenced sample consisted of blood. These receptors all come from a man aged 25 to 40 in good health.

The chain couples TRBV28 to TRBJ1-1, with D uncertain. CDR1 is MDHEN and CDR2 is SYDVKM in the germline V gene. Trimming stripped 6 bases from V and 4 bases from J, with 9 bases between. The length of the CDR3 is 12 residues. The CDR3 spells CASRRSGTEAFF. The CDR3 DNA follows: TGTGCCAGCAGGAGATCCGGCACTGAAGCTTTCTTT.

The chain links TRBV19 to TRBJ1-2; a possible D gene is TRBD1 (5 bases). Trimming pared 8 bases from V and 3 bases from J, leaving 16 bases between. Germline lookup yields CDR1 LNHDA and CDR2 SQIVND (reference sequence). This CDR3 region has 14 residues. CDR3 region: CASRRGSLDYGYTF. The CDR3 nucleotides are TGTGCCAGTCGACGGGGGAGTCTGGACTATGGCTACACCTTC.

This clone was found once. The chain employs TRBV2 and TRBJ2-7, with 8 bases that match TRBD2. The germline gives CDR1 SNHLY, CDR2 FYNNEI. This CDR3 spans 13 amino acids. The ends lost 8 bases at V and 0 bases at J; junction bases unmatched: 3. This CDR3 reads CASDAGGSYEQYF. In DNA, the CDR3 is TGTGCCAGCGACGCGGGGGGCTCCTACGAGCAGTACTTC. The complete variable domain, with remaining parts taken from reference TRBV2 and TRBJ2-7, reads EPEVTQTPSHQVTQMGQEVILRCVPISNHLYFYWYRQILGQKVEFLVSFYNNEISEKSEIFDDQFSVERPDGSNFTLKIRSTKLEDSAMYFCASDAGGSYEQYFGPGTRLTVT.

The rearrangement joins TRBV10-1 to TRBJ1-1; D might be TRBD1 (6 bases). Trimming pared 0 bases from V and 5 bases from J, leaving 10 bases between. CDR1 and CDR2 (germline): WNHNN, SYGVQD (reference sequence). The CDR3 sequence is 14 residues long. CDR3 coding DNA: TGCGCCAGCAGTGAGTCGGGGGGCGCGACTGAAGCTTTCTTT. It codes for CASSESGGATEAFF.

CDR3 sequence (DNA): TGTGCCAGCAGCTTAGAGTCCATTGGAAACACCATATATTTT. Residues: CASSLESIGNTIYF. This rearrangement joins TRBV13 to TRBJ1-3; no clear D gene. The CDR3 runs to 14 residues. Germline lookup yields CDR1 PRHDT and CDR2 FYEKMQ (reference sequence). The V and J ends lost 1 base and 3 bases respectively, with 7 bases between them.

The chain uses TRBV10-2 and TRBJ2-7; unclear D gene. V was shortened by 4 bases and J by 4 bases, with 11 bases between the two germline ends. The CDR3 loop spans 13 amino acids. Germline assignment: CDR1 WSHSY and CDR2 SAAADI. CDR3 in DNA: TGCGCCAGCAGTGCAGGCGATTTATACGAGCAGTACGTC. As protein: CASSAGDLYEQYV.

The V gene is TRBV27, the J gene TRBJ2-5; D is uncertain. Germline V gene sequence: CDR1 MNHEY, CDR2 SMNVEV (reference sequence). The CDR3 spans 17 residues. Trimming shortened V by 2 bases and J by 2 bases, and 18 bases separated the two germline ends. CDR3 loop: CASSLHLTATSQETQYF. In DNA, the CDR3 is TGTGCCAGCAGTTTACACTTAACGGCTACCTCACAAGAGACCCAGTACTTC.

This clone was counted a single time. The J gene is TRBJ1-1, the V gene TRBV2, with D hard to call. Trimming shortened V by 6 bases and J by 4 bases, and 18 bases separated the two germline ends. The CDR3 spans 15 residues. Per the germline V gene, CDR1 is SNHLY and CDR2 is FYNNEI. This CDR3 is CASSAWGHEGTEAFF. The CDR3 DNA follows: TGTGCCAGCAGCGCTTGGGGTCATGAAGGCACTGAAGCTTTCTTT.

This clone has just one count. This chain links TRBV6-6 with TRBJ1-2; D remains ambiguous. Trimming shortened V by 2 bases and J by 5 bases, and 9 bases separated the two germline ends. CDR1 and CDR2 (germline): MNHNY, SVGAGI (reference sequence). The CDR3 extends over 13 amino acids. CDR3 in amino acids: CASSYAGGYGYTF. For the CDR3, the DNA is TGTGCCAGCAGTTACGCGGGAGGGTATGGCTACACCTTC.

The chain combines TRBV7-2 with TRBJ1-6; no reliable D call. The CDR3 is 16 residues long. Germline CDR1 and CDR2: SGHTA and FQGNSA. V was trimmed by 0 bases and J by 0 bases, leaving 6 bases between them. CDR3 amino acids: CASSLAASSYNSPLHF. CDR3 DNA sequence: TGTGCCAGCAGCTTAGCGGCGAGCTCCTATAATTCACCCCTCCACTTT.

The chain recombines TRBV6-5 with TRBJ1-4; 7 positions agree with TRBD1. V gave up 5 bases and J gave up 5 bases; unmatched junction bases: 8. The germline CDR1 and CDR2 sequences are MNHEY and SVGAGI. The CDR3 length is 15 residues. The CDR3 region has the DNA TGTGCCAGCAGTCCCGAGGGGACAGCAAATGAAAAACTGTTTTTT. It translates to CASSPEGTANEKLFF.

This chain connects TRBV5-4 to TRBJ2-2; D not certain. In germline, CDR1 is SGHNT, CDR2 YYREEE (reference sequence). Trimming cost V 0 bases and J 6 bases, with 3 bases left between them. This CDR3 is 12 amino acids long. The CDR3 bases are TGTGCCAGCAGCTTGGATGCCGGGGAGCTGTTTTTT. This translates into CASSLDAGELFF.

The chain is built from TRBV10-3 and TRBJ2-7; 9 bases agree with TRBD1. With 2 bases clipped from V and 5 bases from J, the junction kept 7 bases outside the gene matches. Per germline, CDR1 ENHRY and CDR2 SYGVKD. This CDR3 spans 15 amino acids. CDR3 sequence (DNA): TGTGCCATCAGTGAGCCGGGACAGGGTATGGACGAGCAGTACTTC. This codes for CAISEPGQGMDEQYF.

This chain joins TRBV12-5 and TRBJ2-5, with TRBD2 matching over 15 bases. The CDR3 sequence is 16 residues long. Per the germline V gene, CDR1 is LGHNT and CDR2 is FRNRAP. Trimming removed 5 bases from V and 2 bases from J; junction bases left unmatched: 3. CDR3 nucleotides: TGTGCTAGTGGTCCGGGACTAGCGGGGGGACAAGAGACCCAGTACTTC. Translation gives CASGPGLAGGQETQYF.

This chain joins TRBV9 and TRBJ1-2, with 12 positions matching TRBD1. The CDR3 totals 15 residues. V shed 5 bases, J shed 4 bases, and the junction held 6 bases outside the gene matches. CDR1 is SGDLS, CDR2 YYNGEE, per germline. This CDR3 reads CASRGQGATGYGYTF. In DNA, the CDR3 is TGTGCCAGCAGGGGACAGGGGGCGACCGGCTATGGCTACACCTTC.

As DNA, the CDR3 is TGTGCCAGCAGCCAAGATGGCAGGGAACGCTATGGCTACACCTTC. The encoded protein is CASSQDGRERYGYTF. This chain uses TRBV3-1 (or the pseudogene TRBV3-2) with TRBJ1-2; D is possibly TRBD1 (5 bases). CDR1 is LGHDT and CDR2 is YNNKEL in the germline V gene (reference sequence). The CDR3 is made up of 15 amino acids. Trimming stripped 0 bases from V and 4 bases from J, with 12 bases between.

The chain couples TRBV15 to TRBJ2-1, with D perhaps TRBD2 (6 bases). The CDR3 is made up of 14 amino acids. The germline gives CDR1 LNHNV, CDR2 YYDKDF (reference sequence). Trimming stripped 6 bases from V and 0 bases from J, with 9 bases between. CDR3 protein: CATRRGSSYNEQFF. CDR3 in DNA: TGTGCCACCAGGCGGGGAAGCTCCTACAATGAGCAGTTCTTC.